Listed here are 28 T cell receptor beta chains from one sample, sequenced in a study of control samples from healthy donors and cancer patients. Data came from immunoSEQ multiplex PCR; TCRdb stores just in-frame clones and leaves some out. Found here are approximately 150,000 clones, around nine tenths of them singletons; the top ten hold around 4.9%. Specimen: blood. All receptors derive from a man aged 25-45 years in good health.

This clone has only one observation. V usage is TRBV9 and J usage is TRBJ1-6; a possible D gene is TRBD1 (6 bases). The length of the CDR3 is 17 residues. V shed 2 bases and J shed 7 bases, with 19 bases lying between them. The germline CDR1 and CDR2 sequences are SGDLS and YYNGEE. The CDR3 spells CASSVSTGMGGNSPLHF. The CDR3 region has the DNA TGTGCCAGCAGCGTGAGCACAGGGATGGGAGGAAATTCACCCCTCCACTTT. The variable domain in full, completed from reference TRBV9 and TRBJ1-6, reads DSGVTQTPKHLITATGQRVTLRCSPRSGDLSVYWYQQSLDQGLQFLIQYYNGEERAKGNILERFSAQQFPDLHSELNLSSLELGDSALYFCASSVSTGMGGNSPLHFGNGTRLTVT.

In nucleotides, the CDR3 is TGTGCCAGCAGCGCCCGGACAGGGAGCTCCTACGAGCAGTACTTC. It is translated as CASSARTGSSYEQYF. The rearrangement links TRBV3-1 (or the pseudogene TRBV3-2) to TRBJ2-7, with 8 bases that match TRBD1. Per the germline V gene, CDR1 is LGHDT and CDR2 is YNNKEL (reference sequence). The CDR3 consists of 15 residues. The junction had 6 bases not matched to a gene; V was cut back by 5 bases and J by 0 bases.

This clone appeared a single time. The chain joins TRBV4-3 to TRBJ2-3, with 8 positions matching TRBD2. CDR3 size: 16 residues. The germline V gene has CDR1 LGHNA and CDR2 YSLEER. Germline trimming cut 0 bases from V and 3 bases from J; bases unmatched to any gene: 5. DNA for the CDR3: TGCGCCAGCAGCCAAGAGGCGTCGGGAGGGACAGATACGCAGTATTTT. This sequence encodes CASSQEASGGTDTQYF.

This chain links TRBV5-1 with TRBJ1-1; D is perhaps TRBD1 (6 bases). The V and J ends lost 2 bases and 6 bases respectively, with 11 bases between them. This CDR3 is 13 amino acids long. Germline V gene data show CDR1 as SGHRS and CDR2 as YFSETQ. CDR3 bases: TGCGCCAGCAGCTTTCGGGCAGGGGCTGAAGCTTTCTTT. Its translation is CASSFRAGAEAFF.

The chain is built from TRBV4-1 and TRBJ2-7; D might be TRBD2 (6 bases). Per the germline V gene, CDR1 is MGHRA and CDR2 is YSYEKL. The CDR3 totals 12 residues. Trimming stripped 2 bases from V and 6 bases from J, with 8 bases between. CDR3 in amino acids: CASSQLGGEQYF. In DNA form, the CDR3 reads TGCGCCAGCAGCCAACTGGGAGGCGAGCAGTACTTC.

V and J are TRBV7-2 and TRBJ2-7; D gene uncertain. Trimming removed 1 base at V and 0 bases at J, with 7 bases between. CDR3 length equals 14 residues. CDR1 and CDR2 (germline): SGHTA, FQGNSA. Here the CDR3 DNA reads TGTGCCAGCAGCTTAGGAGGCGGCTCCTACGAGCAGTACTTC. Protein: CASSLGGGSYEQYF. Full variable domain (rest looked up from reference TRBV7-2 and TRBJ2-7): GAGVSQSPSNKVTEKGKDVELRCDPISGHTALYWYRQSLGQGLEFLIYFQGNSAPDKSGLPSDRFSAERTGGSVSTLTIQRTQQEDSAVYLCASSLGGGSYEQYFGPGTRLTVT.

This clone came up once. V gene TRBV5-4 combines with J gene TRBJ2-4; D may be TRBD2 (5 bases). CDR1 and CDR2 (germline): SGHNT, YYREEE (reference sequence). Trimming removed 4 bases at V and 2 bases at J, with 10 bases between. CDR3 length: 14 amino acids. CDR3 loop: CASSPGETKNIQYF. CDR3 DNA sequence: TGTGCCAGCAGCCCCGGGGAAACCAAAAACATTCAGTACTTC.

V and J are TRBV12-3 or TRBV12-4 and TRBJ1-5, with D unresolved. The CDR3 spans 13 residues. Trimming cost V 6 bases and J 9 bases, with 15 bases left between them. This chain's CDR3 is CASRIKNTAPQHF. CDR3 DNA: TGTGCCAGCAGAATCAAAAATACCGCGCCCCAGCATTTT.

This clone has a single count. The chain joins TRBV6-1 to TRBJ1-4; no reliable D call. Trimming left V 0 bases short and J 8 bases short, with 10 bases between. Germline CDR1 MNHNS, CDR2 SASEGT. The CDR3 has 14 residues. The CDR3 reads CASSEATVGEKLFF. CDR3 sequence (DNA): TGTGCCAGCAGTGAAGCGACGGTGGGGGAAAAACTGTTTTTT.

The rearrangement joins TRBV6-1 to TRBJ1-4; D is unclear. This CDR3 has 13 residues. Germline CDR1 and CDR2: MNHNS and SASEGT. V was clipped by 2 bases and J by 7 bases, with 8 bases between them. The CDR3 DNA sequence: TGTGCCAGCAGTGAAAGTCGTAGTGAAAAACTGTTTTTT. This translates into CASSESRSEKLFF.

This chain links TRBV5-1 with TRBJ2-5, with D possibly being TRBD2 (5 bases). V gave up 7 bases and J gave up 2 bases, with 12 bases separating them. The CDR3 has 13 residues. Germline CDR1 and CDR2: SGHRS and YFSETQ. CDR3 amino acids: CASAWRSQETQYF. The CDR3 coding sequence is TGCGCCAGCGCTTGGAGGTCACAAGAGACCCAGTACTTC.

DNA of the CDR3: TGCAGTGCTAGTAGACAGCGGGGGGGCCGGGGGCCAGATACGCAGTATTTT. Translated: CSASRQRGGRGPDTQYF. The chain recombines TRBV20-1 with TRBJ2-3, with 10 bases fitting TRBD2. The junction had 13 bases not matched to a gene; V was cut back by 3 bases and J by 4 bases. CDR3 length equals 17 residues. Germline CDR1 DFQATT, CDR2 SNEGSKA (reference sequence).

V is TRBV4-1 and J is TRBJ1-1; maybe TRBD1 (6 bases). CDR1 is MGHRA and CDR2 is YSYEKL in the germline V gene. Trimming left V 2 bases short and J 1 base short, with 11 bases between. CDR3 length: 15 amino acids. The CDR3 DNA sequence: TGCGCCAGCAGCCAACCCGGGACAAAGAACACTGAAGCTTTCTTT. Amino acids: CASSQPGTKNTEAFF.

The CDR3 is CASGEQNTIYF. The CDR3 DNA follows: TGTGCTAGTGGGGAACAAAACACCATATATTTT. The chain has TRBV12-5 and TRBJ1-3, with D hard to call. Trimming took off 6 bases at V and 6 bases at J, with 6 bases between the two ends. Germline lookup yields CDR1 LGHNT and CDR2 FRNRAP. The CDR3 spans 11 residues.

The V gene is TRBV12-3 or TRBV12-4, the J gene TRBJ1-1, with D uncertain. The V end was cut by 3 bases, the J end by 2 bases, with 4 bases between. The CDR3 runs to 12 residues. DNA for the CDR3: TGTGCCAGCAGTTTGACAAACACTGAAGCTTTCTTT. Translated, it gives CASSLTNTEAFF.

The rearrangement links TRBV5-8 to TRBJ2-6; a weak D match, TRBD1 (6 bases). V was pared by 5 bases and J by 0 bases, with 12 bases between. Germline V CDR1 and CDR2: SGHTS, YDEGEE. The length of the CDR3 is 16 residues. The CDR3 is CASRQGWGSGANVLTF. CDR3 nucleotides: TGTGCCAGCAGACAGGGATGGGGCTCTGGGGCCAACGTCCTGACTTTC.

The rearrangement links TRBV9 to TRBJ1-1; no reliable D call. Trimming pared 1 base from V and 1 base from J, leaving 5 bases between. From germline, CDR1 is SGDLS and CDR2 YYNGEE. This CDR3 has 13 residues. The CDR3 DNA reads as TGTGCCAGCAGCGTACTATCGAACACTGAAGCTTTCTTT. Its protein is CASSVLSNTEAFF.

V gene TRBV6-6 combines with J gene TRBJ2-7; 8 nucleotides agree with TRBD1. In germline, CDR1 is MNHNY, CDR2 SVGAGI (reference sequence). Trimming at V came to 2 bases and at J to 5 bases, leaving 8 bases not matched to a gene. The CDR3 has 15 residues. CDR3 amino acids: CASSYPTTGVHEQYF. In DNA form, the CDR3 reads TGTGCCAGCAGTTACCCAACGACAGGGGTCCACGAGCAGTACTTC.

V usage is TRBV28 and J usage is TRBJ1-2; no reliable D call. The V end lost 7 bases, the J end lost 9 bases, and 12 bases lay between the germline ends. Germline V gene sequence: CDR1 MDHEN, CDR2 SYDVKM. This CDR3 contains 11 residues. The CDR3 region is CASTQAARYTF. The CDR3 region has the DNA TGTGCCAGCACCCAAGCGGCGCGCTACACCTTC.

This sequence joins TRBV19 and TRBJ1-6; no clear D. The length of the CDR3 is 15 residues. Trimming took 10 bases from V and 1 from J, leaving 14 bases between them. In germline, CDR1 is LNHDA, CDR2 SQIVND (reference sequence). In nucleotides, the CDR3 is TGTGCCACCACCCCGGCGGCGTCCTATAATTCACCCCTCCACTTT. This translates into CATTPAASYNSPLHF.

This clone occurred a few times. The chain combines TRBV19 with TRBJ1-6; 7 nucleotides agree with TRBD1. The CDR3 covers 15 residues. CDR1 LNHDA and CDR2 SQIVND come from the germline V gene (reference sequence). Trimming removed 6 bases from V and 5 bases from J; junction bases left unmatched: 7. This CDR3 reads CASRTPGGDNSPLHF. CDR3 DNA sequence: TGTGCCAGTAGAACCCCAGGGGGTGATAATTCACCCCTCCACTTT.

The V gene is TRBV23-1, the J gene TRBJ1-3; D might be TRBD1 (5 bases). TRBV23-1 is known as an ORF, though its function is uncertain. The CDR3 spans 15 residues. The ends were cut back, 6 bases at V and 4 bases at J, with 16 bases in the middle. CDR3: CASSELRTKGNTIYF. CDR3 sequence (DNA): TGCGCCAGCAGCGAATTAAGGACAAAAGGAAACACCATATATTTT.

In this sample, this clone turned up a few times. CDR3 sequence (DNA): TGTGCCAGCAGAGGGGTGACTAGGGACACTGAAGCTTTCTTT. This encodes CASRGVTRDTEAFF. The J gene is TRBJ1-1, the V gene TRBV6-1; D might be TRBD1 (5 bases). This CDR3 comprises 14 residues. Germline V gene data show CDR1 as MNHNS and CDR2 as SASEGT. Trimming took off 6 bases at V and 3 bases at J, with 14 bases between the two ends.

The genes are TRBV5-4 and TRBJ1-1, with a possible D match to TRBD1 (6 bases). This CDR3 is built from 15 residues. CDR1 and CDR2 from the germline V gene are SGHNT and YYREEE (reference sequence). Trimming stripped 0 bases from V and 1 base from J, with 10 bases between. The CDR3 loop reads CASSLAPDRNTEAFF. In DNA form, the CDR3 reads TGTGCCAGCAGCTTGGCCCCGGACAGGAACACTGAAGCTTTCTTT.

The sample holds one count of this clone. The chain employs TRBV3-1 (or the pseudogene TRBV3-2) and TRBJ2-7, with TRBD2 identical over 8 bases. Germline lookup yields CDR1 LGHDT and CDR2 YNNKEL (reference sequence). J gave up 1 base and V 4 bases, and 9 bases lay outside the gene matches. CDR3 length equals 16 residues. CDR3 in amino acids: CASSPGTPSGSYEQYF. The CDR3 DNA reads as TGTGCCAGCAGCCCCGGGACACCTAGCGGGTCCTACGAGCAGTACTTC.

This chain joins TRBV7-2 and TRBJ2-1, with 9 bases lining up with TRBD1. Germline trimming cut 3 bases from V and 9 bases from J; bases unmatched to any gene: 9. Germline loops: CDR1 SGHTA, CDR2 FQGNSA. The CDR3 runs to 15 residues. The CDR3 reads CASSFFGTGRGEQFF. The CDR3 DNA reads as TGTGCCAGCAGCTTCTTCGGGACAGGGAGGGGTGAGCAGTTCTTC.

With respect to this clone: A read error may produce the germline difference seen at one junction end. V gene TRBV6-1 combines with J gene TRBJ2-7; D might be TRBD2 (6 bases). CDR1 is MNHNS and CDR2 is SASEGT in the germline V gene. This CDR3 comprises 14 residues. The CDR3 sequence: CASSEMRGLGWEVF. In nucleotides, the CDR3 is TGTGCCAGCAGTGAAATGAGGGGTCTAGGGTGGGAGGTTTTC.

V is TRBV5-1 and J is TRBJ2-1; 7 bases match TRBD2. The J segment lost 8 bases and the V segment lost 2 bases, leaving 10 bases of the junction unmatched. This CDR3 is built from 15 residues. CDR1 is SGHRS and CDR2 is YFSETQ in the germline V gene. The CDR3 protein is CASSFSGPAGDEQFF. CDR3 bases: TGCGCCAGCAGCTTTTCAGGGCCGGCGGGGGATGAGCAGTTCTTC.